This record covers a single TCR beta chain. This specimen belongs to a study of blood T cell repertoires in COVID-19. Study processing details: For nucleated cells, counts were estimated from reference gene primer amplification. This table comes from immunoSEQ multiplex PCR, and its TCRdb copy is limited to in-frame clones, with some not included. V, J and clone size derive from that table, while D and trimming were established from the DNA sequence. The table records over 90,000 clones, 80% to 95% of them present only once. V lost 7 bases and J lost 0, with 9 bases in between. The CDR3 contains 13 residues. CDR1 and CDR2 from the germline V gene are MNHNY and SVGAGI (reference sequence).

Sample: peripheral blood. The clonotype comes from a young man with acute or convalescent COVID-19. The chain employs TRBV6-6 and TRBJ1-1; D perhaps matches TRBD1 (6 bases). CDR3 nucleotides: TGTGCCAGCAAGGACAGTTTGAACACTGAAGCTTTCTTT. Its protein is CASKDSLNTEAFF.